What follows are 30 T cell receptor beta chains derived from one specimen sequenced in a study of blood T cell repertoires in COVID-19. The data were produced by immunoSEQ multiplex PCR, yet TCRdb's version contains in-frame clones alone and is incomplete. The data hold 120,000 to 150,000 clones, with about four fifths observed a single time. The specimen was PBMCs or T cells enriched from blood (not recorded which). All receptors come from a man aged 40-50 years with acute COVID-19.

The count of this clone is one. This chain connects TRBV13 to TRBJ2-2; weak D call: TRBD1 (6 bases). V was clipped by 5 bases and J by 8 bases, with 12 bases between them. The length of the CDR3 is 13 residues. Per germline, CDR1 PRHDT and CDR2 FYEKMQ (reference sequence). This CDR3 reads CASSLTGLGELFF. The CDR3 coding sequence is TGTGCCAGCAGCCTCACAGGGTTAGGGGAGCTGTTTTTT.

The chain joins TRBV3-1 (or the pseudogene TRBV3-2) to TRBJ2-5, with 9 bases aligning to TRBD1. The germline V gene has CDR1 LGHDT and CDR2 YNNKEL (reference sequence). The CDR3 contains 16 residues. Trimming cost V 4 bases and J 6 bases; bases outside gene matches: 12. CDR3 in amino acids: CASSPTPDRGGKTQYF. CDR3 nucleotides: TGTGCCAGCAGCCCCACCCCGGACAGGGGAGGAAAGACCCAGTACTTC.

As for this clone: Different DNA sequences within this sample yield the same CDR3. The V call is TRBV7-9, the J call TRBJ1-3; D perhaps matches TRBD1 (6 bases). The CDR3 contains 15 residues. Germline assignment: CDR1 SEHNR and CDR2 FQNEAQ (reference sequence). V lost 6 bases, J lost 0 bases, and 12 bases lay in between. In DNA, the CDR3 is TGTGCCAGCAGTCTAACAGGGAACTCTGGAAACACCATATATTTT. This sequence encodes CASSLTGNSGNTIYF.

The rearrangement joins TRBV3-1 (or the pseudogene TRBV3-2) to TRBJ2-1; the D gene is possibly TRBD1 (6 bases). The CDR3 is 18 residues long. With 0 bases removed from V and 3 bases from J, the gap between germline ends came to 18 bases. In germline, CDR1 is LGHDT, CDR2 YNNKEL (reference sequence). CDR3 region: CASSQDPVGASGYNEQFF. DNA for the CDR3: TGTGCCAGCAGCCAAGATCCCGTGGGGGCCAGTGGCTACAATGAGCAGTTCTTC.

This clone has just a few counts. The chain combines TRBV10-3 with TRBJ2-1; 14 bases are a match to TRBD2. Germline CDR1 reads ENHRY; CDR2 reads SYGVKD. With V trimmed by 0 bases and J by 1 base, 2 bases remained unmatched. This CDR3 has 18 amino acids. The CDR3 nucleotides read TGTGCCATCAGTGAGTCGACTAGCGGGGGGGGTTCCTACAATGAGCAGTTCTTC. Residues: CAISESTSGGGSYNEQFF.

This clone came up once. V and J are TRBV28 and TRBJ2-7, with 10 bases aligning to TRBD2. Germline CDR1 reads MDHEN; CDR2 reads SYDVKM. Trimming cost V 7 bases and J 4 bases; bases outside gene matches: 19. CDR3 length: 18 residues. DNA for the CDR3: TGTGCCAGCACCCGCCGAGGGCTAGCGGGAGTGCGAAAATACGAGCAGTACTTC. Translated: CASTRRGLAGVRKYEQYF.

The rearrangement uses TRBV6-6 and TRBJ2-1; TRBD2 aligns across 13 bases. The V gene's germline CDR1 is MNHNY and CDR2 SVGAGI (reference sequence). J lost 6 bases, V lost 4 bases, and 6 bases had no gene match. The CDR3 sequence is 16 residues long. The DNA of the CDR3 is TGTGCCAGCAGTTTACCGGGACTAGCGGGGCTCAATGAGCAGTTCTTC. Amino acid sequence: CASSLPGLAGLNEQFF.

The chain couples TRBV5-1 to TRBJ2-7, with D unclear. Germline-derived CDR1 and CDR2 are SGHRS and YFSETQ. This CDR3 has 14 amino acids. V was clipped by 0 bases and J by 13 bases, with 20 bases between them. The CDR3 region has the DNA TGCGCCAGCAGCTTGGAATTTGGCAGACTCCTCCATTACTTC. Its protein is CASSLEFGRLLHYF.

V gene TRBV20-1 combines with J gene TRBJ2-5; D unclear. The V and J ends lost 5 bases and 2 bases respectively, with 9 bases between them. Germline values: CDR1 DFQATT, CDR2 SNEGSKA (reference sequence). The CDR3 runs 12 residues. CDR3 region: CSAGDFQETQYF. For the CDR3, the DNA is TGCAGTGCTGGTGACTTTCAAGAGACCCAGTACTTC.

This chain links TRBV19 with TRBJ1-1, with unresolved D. Germline V lookup: CDR1 LNHDA, CDR2 SQIVND (reference sequence). The V end lost 1 base, the J end lost 11 bases, and 23 bases lay between the germline ends. The CDR3 is 16 amino acids. CDR3 region: CASSIAAGISSGAAFF. The CDR3, as DNA: TGTGCCAGTAGTATAGCCGCCGGGATAAGCTCCGGTGCCGCTTTCTTT.

The chain is built from TRBV20-1 and TRBJ2-1; unclear D gene. V was pared by 3 bases and J by 6 bases, with 18 bases between. Per the germline V gene, CDR1 is DFQATT and CDR2 is SNEGSKA (reference sequence). This CDR3 has 15 residues. CDR3 in amino acids: CSASAETHGFNEQFF. In DNA form, the CDR3 reads TGCAGTGCTAGTGCGGAGACCCACGGATTCAATGAGCAGTTCTTC.

The V and J genes are TRBV4-2 and TRBJ2-1, with TRBD1 matching over 10 bases. Trimming at V came to 1 base and at J to 6 bases, leaving 12 bases not matched to a gene. Germline CDR1 LGHNA, CDR2 YNFKEQ. The CDR3 sequence is 18 residues long. CDR3 amino acids: CASSQVDRGLNEGNEQFF. CDR3 DNA sequence: TGTGCCAGCAGCCAAGTCGACAGGGGGCTAAATGAGGGCAATGAGCAGTTCTTC.

V gene TRBV19 combines with J gene TRBJ1-2; TRBD1 aligns across 7 bases. CDR1 is LNHDA and CDR2 is SQIVND in the germline V gene (reference sequence). Trimming took 4 bases from V and 3 from J; bases not matched to a gene: 8. This CDR3 is 15 amino acids long. The CDR3 protein is CASSTSPGTDYGYTF. In nucleotides, the CDR3 is TGTGCCAGTAGTACTTCCCCCGGGACAGACTATGGCTACACCTTC.

This chain uses TRBV11-2 with TRBJ2-3; TRBD2 matches 14 bases. After removal of 5 bases from V and 6 bases from J, the junction contained 13 bases not matched to a gene. This CDR3 spans 18 amino acids. Per germline, CDR1 SGHAT and CDR2 FQNNGV. CDR3 in DNA: TGTGCCAGCAGCCCCGGACTAGCGGGGGGACTCACGCGGGATACGCAGTATTTT. Encoded protein: CASSPGLAGGLTRDTQYF.

The chain recombines TRBV2 with TRBJ2-3; 11 positions agree with TRBD2. Germline V gene data show CDR1 as SNHLY and CDR2 as FYNNEI. V gave up 8 bases and J gave up 3 bases; unmatched junction bases: 16. CDR3 length: 18 amino acids. The DNA for the CDR3 is TGTGCCAGCTTAACTAGCGGGGGCTTAGTAGGGGAAACAGATACGCAGTATTTT. This sequence encodes CASLTSGGLVGETDTQYF.

This chain uses TRBV7-8 with TRBJ2-1, with 9 bases that match TRBD1. Germline assignment: CDR1 SGHVS and CDR2 FQNEAQ. The CDR3 consists of 16 residues. V shed 3 bases and J 9 bases; nucleotides not matched to a gene: 12. The DNA for the CDR3 is TGTGCCAGCAGCTTTAGGGGACAGGGCGCCCAGCGTGAGCAGTTCTTC. Protein: CASSFRGQGAQREQFF.

V gene TRBV29-1 combines with J gene TRBJ2-1; tentatively, D is TRBD2 (6 bases). The CDR3 loop spans 21 amino acids. Germline assignment: CDR1 SQVTM and CDR2 ANQGSEA. The V gene lost 0 bases and the J gene lost 3 bases, with 30 bases spanning the gap. This CDR3 is CSVEDKVVGVAGRRYYNEQFF. The DNA for the CDR3 is TGCAGCGTTGAAGATAAAGTAGTCGGCGTCGCGGGGCGACGTTACTACAATGAGCAGTTCTTC.

This sequence joins TRBV6-5 and TRBJ1-2; D gene uncertain. The ends were cut back, 4 bases at V and 6 bases at J, with 18 bases in the middle. CDR1 and CDR2 (germline): MNHEY, SVGAGI. The CDR3 sequence is 15 residues long. The chain's CDR3 is CASSFSGERRDGYTF. DNA for the CDR3: TGTGCCAGCAGTTTTTCCGGCGAGAGGAGGGATGGCTACACCTTC.

The V gene is TRBV29-1, the J gene TRBJ2-7; 7 nucleotides align to TRBD1. V shed 6 bases, J shed 2 bases, and the junction held 4 bases outside the gene matches. This CDR3 has 12 amino acids. Germline lookup yields CDR1 SQVTM and CDR2 ANQGSEA. For the CDR3, the DNA is TGCAGCGTGAGGACAGGAACCTACGAGCAGTACTTC. Translating it yields CSVRTGTYEQYF.

This sequence joins TRBV10-1 and TRBJ2-3; TRBD1 matches 7 bases. V shed 6 bases and J 0 bases; nucleotides not matched to a gene: 3. Germline V gene sequence: CDR1 WNHNN, CDR2 SYGVQD (reference sequence). The CDR3 has 14 amino acids. The CDR3 DNA follows: TGCGCCAGCAGCCGGGGACAGAGCACAGATACGCAGTATTTT. It yields the protein CASSRGQSTDTQYF.

The V call is TRBV11-2, the J call TRBJ1-1, with D hard to call. CDR1 and CDR2 (germline): SGHAT, FQNNGV. Trimming left V 2 bases short and J 0 bases short, with 10 bases between. The CDR3 length is 15 residues. The CDR3 DNA is TGTGCCAGCAGCTTAACCGGAGGGATGAACACTGAAGCTTTCTTT. Translation gives CASSLTGGMNTEAFF.

This sequence joins TRBV5-1 and TRBJ2-7; 7 bases are a match to TRBD1. Germline V gene data show CDR1 as SGHRS and CDR2 as YFSETQ. Trimming at V came to 3 bases and at J to 2 bases, leaving 5 bases not matched to a gene. The CDR3 sequence is 14 residues long. The CDR3: CASSWGQSPYEQYF. DNA for the CDR3: TGCGCCAGCAGCTGGGGACAGTCCCCCTACGAGCAGTACTTC.

This chain uses TRBV27 with TRBJ1-2, with D uncertain. Germline V CDR1 and CDR2: MNHEY, SMNVEV (reference sequence). With 0 bases removed from V and 3 bases from J, the gap between germline ends came to 8 bases. The CDR3 sequence is 14 residues long. In nucleotides, the CDR3 is TGTGCCAGCAGTTTATCTCCGGGTTACTATGGCTACACCTTC. Translating gives CASSLSPGYYGYTF.

In this sample, this clone turned up a few times. This sequence joins TRBV19 and TRBJ2-6; a possible D gene is TRBD1 (5 bases). Germline assignment: CDR1 LNHDA and CDR2 SQIVND (reference sequence). V was clipped by 2 bases and J by 1 base, with 9 bases between them. This CDR3 region has 16 residues. The CDR3 nucleotides read TGTGCCAGTAGTATATATTCAGGGTCTGGGGCCAACGTCCTGACTTTC. It encodes CASSIYSGSGANVLTF.

The chain combines TRBV2 with TRBJ2-1; 10 nucleotides match TRBD2. The CDR3 spans 17 residues. Germline values: CDR1 SNHLY, CDR2 FYNNEI. J was trimmed by 4 bases and V by 6 bases; bases with no gene match: 12. The CDR3 reads CASSDLGLAALYNEQFF. In nucleotides, the CDR3 is TGTGCCAGCAGCGATCTAGGACTAGCGGCACTTTACAATGAGCAGTTCTTC.

V usage is TRBV4-1 and J usage is TRBJ2-3; the D is unclear. The germline V gene encodes CDR1 MGHRA and CDR2 YSYEKL. Trimming shortened V by 5 bases and J by 2 bases, and 8 bases separated the two germline ends. This CDR3 comprises 13 residues. CDR3 protein: CASSSQITDTQYF. The CDR3 DNA reads TGCGCCAGCAGCAGCCAAATCACAGATACGCAGTATTTT.

This chain joins TRBV13 and TRBJ2-1, with 9 bases fitting TRBD2. With 3 bases clipped from V and 0 bases from J, the junction kept 3 bases outside the gene matches. From germline, CDR1 is PRHDT and CDR2 FYEKMQ (reference sequence). CDR3 length: 16 residues. The CDR3 region is CASSLLSGSSYNEQFF. CDR3 nucleotide sequence: TGTGCCAGCAGCTTGCTTAGCGGGAGCTCCTACAATGAGCAGTTCTTC. Based on the CDR3 plus reference TRBV13 and TRBJ2-1, the full variable domain is AAGVIQSPRHLIKEKRETATLKCYPIPRHDTVYWYQQGPGQDPQFLISFYEKMQSDKGSIPDRFSAQQFSDYHSELNMSSLELGDSALYFCASSLLSGSSYNEQFFGPGTRLTVL.

There are a few counts of this clone. Here the CDR3 reads CASSGGAGGTYNEQFF. As DNA, the CDR3 is TGTGCCAGCAGCGGTGGTGCGGGGGGAACCTACAATGAGCAGTTCTTC. This chain links TRBV5-4 with TRBJ2-1; TRBD2 aligns across 8 bases. Germline V gene data show CDR1 as SGHNT and CDR2 as YYREEE (reference sequence). CDR3 length equals 16 residues. Losses at the gene ends were 4 bases for V and 2 bases for J; bases not matched to a gene: 8. The full variable domain, in which reference TRBV5-4 and TRBJ2-1 provide the parts outside the CDR3, is ETGVTQSPTHLIKTRGQQVTLRCSSQSGHNTVSWYQQALGQGPQFIFQYYREEENGRGNFPPRFSGLQFPNYSSELNVNALELDDSALYLCASSGGAGGTYNEQFFGPGTRLTVL.

The V and J genes are TRBV4-3 and TRBJ2-2; TRBD2 aligns across 7 bases. This CDR3 has 16 residues. Germline trimming cut 0 bases from V and 3 bases from J; bases unmatched to any gene: 4. The germline CDR1 and CDR2 sequences are LGHNA and YSLEER. CDR3 coding DNA: TGCGCCAGCAGCCAAGATTCCGGGGGGTACACCGGGGAGCTGTTTTTT. Translating it yields CASSQDSGGYTGELFF.

V gene TRBV29-1 combines with J gene TRBJ2-7; 10 positions match TRBD2. V lost 3 bases, J lost 3 bases, and 2 bases stayed unmatched. Germline V gene lookup returns CDR1 SQVTM and CDR2 ANQGSEA. The CDR3 contains 13 residues. The CDR3 DNA reads as TGCAGCGTTGATGTAGCGGGGGGCTACGAGCAGTACTTC. Protein sequence: CSVDVAGGYEQYF.